This T cell receptor (beta chain) was sequenced in a study of PD-1 blockade in classical Hodgkin lymphoma. Broader study findings: Before treatment, complete responders showed about the same diversity as newly diagnosed patients.

This CDR3 has 13 amino acids. Germline CDR1 is SGHNT and CDR2 is YENEEA. With 1 base removed from V and 2 bases from J, the gap between germline ends came to 4 bases. There was relapse after autologous stem cell transplantation in every patient, and there was variation in brentuximab vedotin exposure. Reported best responses ranged across complete response, partial response or progressive disease. Notes on this clone: Its antigen is not identified.

Method: immunoSEQ multiplex PCR; TCRdb's copy keeps in-frame clones and lacks some. The data contain tens of thousands of clones, about 88% of them singletons. The sequence came from a human donor with classical Hodgkin lymphoma. The V gene is TRBV11-3, the J gene TRBJ2-3; D gene ambiguous. Specimen: peripheral blood mononuclear cells (PBMCs), collected before the second cycle of nivolumab. This CDR3 is CASSLVATDTQYF. For the CDR3, the DNA is TGTGCCAGCAGCTTAGTCGCCACAGATACGCAGTATTTT.